This TCR beta chain was sequenced in a study of cytomegalovirus exposure and HLA in healthy donors. General study results and limits: Later work found most CMV-associated TCR beta chains apparently HLA-restricted. In a later analysis, TCR association rates varied by HLA locus: DRB1 most, HLA-C fewest. The study found most TCR sequences rare, yet found some public TCRs in many donors. Later analysis suggested links between common viral pathogens and several top significant clusters.

On this clone: The antigen is undetermined.

PCR amplification relied on 60 Vbeta primers (plus 13 Jbeta primers). Sequencing was performed with immunoSEQ multiplex PCR; in TCRdb, only in-frame clones are kept and a portion is missing. The sample carries some 110,000 clones, around 74% recorded once. CDR1 and CDR2 from the germline V gene are SNHLY and FYNNEI. Deletions cut 7 bases from V and 13 bases from J, with 23 bases between. The CDR3 consists of 14 residues. The sample consisted of PBMCs. The rearrangement uses TRBV2 and TRBJ2-1, with D possibly TRBD1 on 6 matching bases. The receptor comes from a woman under 30 in good health and CMV-seronegative. The CDR3 reads CASMGNLQGIDQFF. In DNA form, the CDR3 reads TGTGCCAGCATGGGCAACCTACAGGGAATCGACCAGTTCTTC.